The 7 T cell receptor beta chains below were found in one sample sequenced in a study of cytotoxic CD8 clonotypes in ibrutinib-treated CLL. TCRdb's copy holds only in-frame clones and misses some; the assay was immunoSEQ multiplex PCR. The sample carries more than 70,000 clones, 70% to 80% recorded once. Source: PBMCs, taken after 12 months of ibrutinib treatment. The receptors were sampled from a human donor with chronic lymphocytic leukemia.

This sequence joins TRBV2 and TRBJ1-1; D gene unclear. The CDR3 has 11 amino acids. V dropped 7 bases and J dropped 3 bases, with 6 bases sitting between them. Germline V CDR1 and CDR2: SNHLY, FYNNEI. As DNA, the CDR3 is TGTGCCAGCATCGGGGACACTGAAGCTTTCTTT. As protein: CASIGDTEAFF.

The chain combines TRBV10-1 with TRBJ1-5; 8 bases match TRBD1. The V gene's germline CDR1 is WNHNN and CDR2 SYGVQD (reference sequence). The V gene end was trimmed by 11 bases and the J gene end by 1 base; junction bases not matched to a gene: 10. This CDR3 is 15 amino acids long. In DNA form, the CDR3 reads TGCGCCGAGAGGGCGGGACAGGAGAGCAATCAGCCCCAGCATTTT. As protein: CAERAGQESNQPQHF.

V is TRBV10-3 and J is TRBJ2-2; D tentatively fits TRBD1 or TRBD2 (5 bases each). Germline CDR1 ENHRY, CDR2 SYGVKD. The CDR3 loop spans 15 amino acids. V was cut by 6 bases and J by 0 bases, with 11 bases left in between. CDR3 sequence (DNA): TGTGCCATCAGGTTTGGGACCACGAACACCGGGGAGCTGTTTTTT. Its protein is CAIRFGTTNTGELFF.

J is TRBJ2-2 and V is TRBV9, with 7 bases identical to TRBD1. V trimming: 3 bases; J trimming: 4 bases; junction bases outside the gene matches: 9. Germline loops: CDR1 SGDLS, CDR2 YYNGEE. The CDR3 covers 16 residues. The CDR3 protein is CASSGYRGIPTGELFF. The CDR3 DNA follows: TGTGCCAGCAGCGGATACAGGGGAATCCCCACCGGGGAGCTGTTTTTT.

This clone has more than one count but fewer than ten. This chain joins TRBV9 and TRBJ1-3, with unresolved D. Trimming removed 0 bases at V and 4 bases at J, with 8 bases between. The CDR3 contains 14 residues. Germline CDR1 reads SGDLS; CDR2 reads YYNGEE. The CDR3 DNA reads as TGTGCCAGCAGCGTAGCGGGAAGGGGAAACACCATATATTTT. Residues: CASSVAGRGNTIYF.

The V gene is TRBV7-9, the J gene TRBJ2-3; D possibly corresponds to TRBD2 (6 bases). CDR1 and CDR2 from the germline V gene are SEHNR and FQNEAQ (reference sequence). This CDR3 is built from 15 residues. The germline V and J ends were trimmed by 5 bases and 1 base, with 13 bases remaining between them. CDR3 coding DNA: TGTGCCAGCAGCCCGTGGCGGGGCCGCACAGATACGCAGTATTTT. This encodes CASSPWRGRTDTQYF.

This chain connects TRBV14 to TRBJ2-1; 7 nucleotides line up with TRBD1. The CDR3 has 16 residues. CDR1 is SGHDN and CDR2 is FVKESK in the germline V gene. J was trimmed by 7 bases and V by 1 base; bases with no gene match: 10. CDR3 sequence (DNA): TGTGCCAGCAGCCAAGGAACAGGGGCCCCTAGGAATGAGCAGTTCTTC. It encodes CASSQGTGAPRNEQFF. Full variable domain (outside the CDR3, taken from reference TRBV14 and TRBJ2-1): EAGVTQFPSHSVIEKGQTVTLRCDPISGHDNLYWYRRVMGKEIKFLLHFVKESKQDESGMPNNRFLAERTGGTYSTLKVQPAELEDSGVYFCASSQGTGAPRNEQFFGPGTRLTVL.